This T cell receptor (beta chain) was sequenced for a study of blood T cell repertoires in COVID-19 (dated by TCRdb to the early 2020s). With respect to the entire study: Collaborator samples came from the United States, Italy and Spain and covered acute and convalescent phases of COVID-19. The prospective study material was composed of cDNA or gDNA derived from T cells, B-cell-depleted T cells, or PBMCs. The dataset comprised deeply sampled blood TCRbeta repertoires from subjects exposed to, actively infected with, or recovered from COVID-19. The repertoires were released in a freely available public database intended as a resource for research on the immune response to SARS-CoV-2. Samples came from the ongoing ImmuneRACE study (first 160 participants) plus 1,254 subjects from 6 global collaborators. Sample metadata almost always included a de-identified subject ID, COVID-19 status, age in years and sex. Where available, HLA class I and class II types were taken from metadata supplied by the sample provider and were not determined by assay-based typing.

Comment on this clone: What antigen it recognizes has not been identified. No clone much larger than this one lies a single base away; base qualities are absent.

Points the paper makes about the study in general: How much clinical and demographic metadata was included differed by source and by participant, and the metadata was provided uncurated.

The immunoSEQ Assay, a bias-controlled multiplex PCR, was used to amplify TCRbeta CDR3 regions from genomic DNA. In the paper's pipeline: Within the assay, amplification of reference gene primers was used to estimate how many nucleated cells each sample contained. Sequence reads were collapsed and filtered to measure the absolute abundance of every unique TCRbeta CDR3 rearrangement. Productive Simpson clonality was computed per sample as the square root of Simpson's diversity index over productive rearrangements. Imported from immuneACCESS, the table was reduced by TCRdb to in-frame sequences with V and J called. These copies leave out some clones; in studies compared against another copy, an unresolved V gene accounts for under half, and the cause of the remainder is not known. V and J calls and clone size are those listed in that table; D and trimming were worked out from the DNA. The sample records some 210,000 clones, under 95% of which are singletons. The ten biggest clones cover approximately 1.2% of the sample.

Each collaborating institution followed its own protocols to collect whole blood in K2EDTA tubes. For TCRbeta analysis, collaborators shipped samples as frozen whole blood, isolated PBMCs, or DNA extracted from either of those sample types. The CDR3, from cysteine to phenylalanine, totals 14 residues. Only the CDR3 portion is preserved as DNA: 42 bases, with reading frame beginning at the first base. The germline V gene provides CDR1 SNHLY and CDR2 FYNNEI. V and J are truncated by 11 bases and 0 bases respectively, leaving an intervening sequence of 14 bases. The source material was peripheral blood. The source is a man aged 30-40 years with acute or convalescent COVID-19. This receptor chain uses TRBV2 and TRBJ1-3; a weak D assignment points to TRBD1 (6 bases agree). The CDR3 region has the sequence CAWGTGSSGNTIYF. The sequenced DNA is TGTGCCTGGGGTACAGGGTCCTCTGGAAACACCATATATTTT.